Sequencing of this T cell receptor beta chain was carried out in a study of breast tumors, draining lymph nodes, adjacent tissues. The CDR3 spans 15 residues. Looked up from germline, CDR1 is LNHDA and CDR2 is SQIVND (reference sequence). Trimming at V came to 1 base and at J to 0 bases, leaving 1 base not matched to a gene. The lymph nodes were axillary draining lymph nodes from breast cancer patients. This clonotype was observed at least ten times. TCRdb reprocessed the multiplex PCR reads with MiXCR, giving one entry per CDR3 protein. The sample has roughly 130,000 distinct CDR3 sequences, about 31% seen once.

Material: axillary lymph node tissue. The sequence derives from a female donor with breast cancer. Some clones in this sample may be carry-over from other donors' samples. The chain combines TRBV19 with TRBJ2-3, with TRBD2 matching over 7 bases. The CDR3 DNA sequence: TGTGCCAGTAGTATAGGGCGGGGGAGCACAGATACGCAGTATTTT. It translates to CASSIGRGSTDTQYF. The full variable domain, with the rest looked up from reference TRBV19 and TRBJ2-3, is DGGITQSPKYLFRKEGQNVTLSCEQNLNHDAMYWYRQDPGQGLRLIYYSQIVNDFQKGDIAEGYSVSREKKESFPLTVTSAQKNPTAFYLCASSIGRGSTDTQYFGPGTRLTVL.